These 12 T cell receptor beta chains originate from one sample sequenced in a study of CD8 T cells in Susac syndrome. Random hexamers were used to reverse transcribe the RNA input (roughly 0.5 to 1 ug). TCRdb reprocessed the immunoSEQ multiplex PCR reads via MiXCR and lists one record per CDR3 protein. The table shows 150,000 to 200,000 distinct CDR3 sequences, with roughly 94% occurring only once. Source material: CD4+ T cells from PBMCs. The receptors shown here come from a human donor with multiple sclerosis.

The CDR3 DNA is TGCAGCGGCTTGACAGATTCCTACGAGCAGTACTTC. Translating it yields CSGLTDSYEQYF. The chain couples TRBV29-1 to TRBJ2-7; TRBD1 is a possible D gene (5 bases). Germline assignment: CDR1 SQVTM and CDR2 ANQGSEA. The V gene lost 7 bases and the J gene lost 1 base, with 11 bases spanning the gap. CDR3 size: 12 residues.

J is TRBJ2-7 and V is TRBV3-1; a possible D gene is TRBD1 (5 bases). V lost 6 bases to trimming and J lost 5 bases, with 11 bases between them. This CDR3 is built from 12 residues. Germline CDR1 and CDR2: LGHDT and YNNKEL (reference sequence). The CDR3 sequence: CASRSTGHEQYF. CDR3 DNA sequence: TGTGCCAGCAGATCAACAGGTCACGAGCAGTACTTC.

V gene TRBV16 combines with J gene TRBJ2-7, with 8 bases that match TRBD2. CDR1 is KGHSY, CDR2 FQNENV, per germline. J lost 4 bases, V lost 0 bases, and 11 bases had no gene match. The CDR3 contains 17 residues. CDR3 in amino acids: CASSQSVGRAPGYEQYF. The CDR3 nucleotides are TGTGCCAGCAGCCAATCCGTCGGGAGGGCCCCGGGGTACGAGCAGTACTTC.

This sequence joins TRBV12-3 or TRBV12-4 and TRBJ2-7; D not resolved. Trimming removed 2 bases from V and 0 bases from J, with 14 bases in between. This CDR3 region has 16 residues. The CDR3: CASSLYARSGSYEQYF. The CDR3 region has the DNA TGTGCCAGCAGTTTATACGCTAGAAGTGGCTCCTACGAGCAGTACTTC.

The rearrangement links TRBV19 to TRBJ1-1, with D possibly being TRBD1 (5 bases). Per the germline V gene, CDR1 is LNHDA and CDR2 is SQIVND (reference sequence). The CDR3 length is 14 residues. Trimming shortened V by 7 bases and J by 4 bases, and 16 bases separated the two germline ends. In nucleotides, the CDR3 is TGTGCCAGTATTTCCCAACAGGCCGGCACTGAAGCTTTCTTT. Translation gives CASISQQAGTEAFF.

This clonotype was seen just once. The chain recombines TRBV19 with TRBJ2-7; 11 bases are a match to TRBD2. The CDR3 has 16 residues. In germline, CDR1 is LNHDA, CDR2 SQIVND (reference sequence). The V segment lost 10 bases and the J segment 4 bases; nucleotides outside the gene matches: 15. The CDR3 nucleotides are TGTGCCACCCCAATCCTAACTAGCGGGAGTACGTACGAGCAGTACTTC. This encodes CATPILTSGSTYEQYF.

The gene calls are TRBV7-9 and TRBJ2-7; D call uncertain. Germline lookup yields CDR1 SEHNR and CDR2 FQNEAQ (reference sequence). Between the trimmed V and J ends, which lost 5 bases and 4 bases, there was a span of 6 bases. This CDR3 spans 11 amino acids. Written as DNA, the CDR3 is TGTGCCAGCAGCCGCGAATACGAGCAGTACTTC. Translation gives CASSREYEQYF.

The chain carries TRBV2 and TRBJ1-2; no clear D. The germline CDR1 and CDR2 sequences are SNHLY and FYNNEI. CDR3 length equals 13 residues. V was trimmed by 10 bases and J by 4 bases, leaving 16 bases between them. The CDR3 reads CATTTRGPYGYTF. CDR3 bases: TGTGCCACCACGACGCGGGGTCCCTATGGCTACACCTTC. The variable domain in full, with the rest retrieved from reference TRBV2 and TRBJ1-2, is EPEVTQTPSHQVTQMGQEVILRCVPISNHLYFYWYRQILGQKVEFLVSFYNNEISEKSEIFDDQFSVERPDGSNFTLKIRSTKLEDSAMYFCATTTRGPYGYTFGSGTRLTVV.

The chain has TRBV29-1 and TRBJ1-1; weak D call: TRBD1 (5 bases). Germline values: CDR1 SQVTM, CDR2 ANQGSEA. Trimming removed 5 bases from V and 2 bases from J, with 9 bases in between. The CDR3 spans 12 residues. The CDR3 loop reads CSVQGFNTEAFF. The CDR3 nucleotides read TGCAGCGTTCAGGGTTTTAACACTGAAGCTTTCTTT.

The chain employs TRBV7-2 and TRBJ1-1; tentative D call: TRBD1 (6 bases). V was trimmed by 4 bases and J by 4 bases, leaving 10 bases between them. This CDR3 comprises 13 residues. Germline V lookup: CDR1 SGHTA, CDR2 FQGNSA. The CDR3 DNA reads TGTGCCAGCAGCTCCACAGGGATCACTGAAGCTTTCTTT. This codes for CASSSTGITEAFF.

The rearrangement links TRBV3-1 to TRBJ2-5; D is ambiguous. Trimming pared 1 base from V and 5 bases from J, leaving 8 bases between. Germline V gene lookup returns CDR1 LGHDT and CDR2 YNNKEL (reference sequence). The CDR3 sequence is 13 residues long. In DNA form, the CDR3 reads TGTGCCAGCAGCCAAGGGGTGTCGGAGACCCAGTACTTC. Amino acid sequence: CASSQGVSETQYF.

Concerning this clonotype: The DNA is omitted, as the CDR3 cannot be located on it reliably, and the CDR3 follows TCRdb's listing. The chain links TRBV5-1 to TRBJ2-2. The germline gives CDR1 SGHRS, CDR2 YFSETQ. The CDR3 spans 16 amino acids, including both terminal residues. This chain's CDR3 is CASSLHSNQGPGSCFF.